Below are 25 T cell receptor beta chains sequenced from a single sample in a study of regulatory T cells in long-lasting Graves disease. HTBI primers from iRepertoire and Arm-PCR of CDR3 regions yielded the TCR beta libraries. TCRdb itself ran the multiplex PCR reads through MiXCR, one entry per CDR3 protein. This table has a few hundred thousand distinct CDR3 sequences, about 13% appearing once. This sample's time point: newly diagnosed GD, antithyroid drugs for less than 3 months. The TCR library was made from RNA extracted from PBMCs. These same records also appear under a second study, on T cells in Graves' hyperthyroidism and ophthalmopathy.

This sample comprised peripheral blood mononuclear cells (PBMCs), obtained at new diagnosis, from a patient treated with antithyroid drugs. These receptors all come from a man aged 25 to 40 with Graves disease.

This chain joins TRBV20-1 and TRBJ2-1; TRBD2 agrees at 8 bases. The V segment lost 5 bases and the J segment 3 bases; nucleotides outside the gene matches: 6. The germline V gene encodes CDR1 DFQATT and CDR2 SNEGSKA (reference sequence). The CDR3 has 14 amino acids. The CDR3 loop is CSALAAGVYNEQFF. As DNA, the CDR3 is TGCAGTGCTCTTGCAGCGGGGGTCTACAATGAGCAGTTCTTC.

This clonotype occurred once. A read error may produce the germline difference seen at one junction end. The V call is TRBV5-1, the J call TRBJ2-2; no firm D call. The CDR3 is made up of 14 amino acids. Germline V gives CDR1 SGHRS, CDR2 YFSETQ. The CDR3 nucleotides are TGCGCCGGCAGCTTCGCCTCCCGGTCCGGGGAGCTGTTTTTT. Translating it yields CAGSFASRSGELFF.

This clonotype occurred a few times. The junction differs from germline at one of its ends, possibly a read error. This chain connects TRBV27 to TRBJ2-1; possibly TRBD2 for D (6 bases). Germline values: CDR1 MNHEY, CDR2 SMNVEV (reference sequence). The CDR3 runs to 12 residues. The CDR3 bases are TGTGCCAGCAGTTTGGACTACAATGAGCAGCTCTTC. The encoded protein is CASSLDYNEQLF.

This clonotype was seen a handful of times. The V and J genes are TRBV12-3 or TRBV12-4 and TRBJ2-7, with unresolved D. The CDR3 consists of 12 residues. Trimming removed 2 bases at V and 2 bases at J, with 4 bases between. CDR3 residues: CASSLWPYEQYF. In DNA form, the CDR3 reads TGTGCCAGCAGTTTATGGCCCTACGAGCAGTACTTC.

The table lists this clonotype with many counts. The chain combines TRBV7-8 with TRBJ2-2; D gene uncertain. CDR1 and CDR2 (germline): SGHVS, FQNEAQ. V was clipped by 1 base and J by 4 bases, with 13 bases between them. The CDR3 covers 16 residues. For the CDR3, the DNA is TGTGCCAGCAGCTTAGTCACTCAGCGAGGCACCGGGGAGCTGTTTTTT. This translates into CASSLVTQRGTGELFF.

This clonotype was seen ten or more times. This chain connects TRBV29-1 to TRBJ2-7, with TRBD2 matching over 14 bases. The V gene end was trimmed by 6 bases and the J gene end by 10 bases; junction bases not matched to a gene: 8. Germline-derived CDR1 and CDR2 are SQVTM and ANQGSEA. This CDR3 contains 13 residues. The CDR3 sequence is CSVGTSGSGDQYF. CDR3 bases: TGCAGCGTGGGGACTAGCGGGAGTGGCGACCAGTACTTC.

This clonotype was picked up many times. The chain has TRBV28 and TRBJ1-5; no clear D. The CDR3 has 15 residues. With 7 bases removed from V and 1 base from J, the gap between germline ends came to 14 bases. Germline V gene lookup returns CDR1 MDHEN and CDR2 SYDVKM. CDR3: CASTPGLESNQPQHF. The CDR3, as DNA: TGTGCCAGCACTCCGGGTCTTGAGAGCAATCAGCCCCAGCATTTT.

This clonotype was detected many times. The gene calls are TRBV2 and TRBJ2-6; weak D call: TRBD1 (5 bases). This CDR3 is 16 amino acids long. CDR1 is SNHLY and CDR2 is FYNNEI in the germline V gene. V was pared by 5 bases and J by 1 base, with 12 bases between. The CDR3 DNA is TGTGCCAGCAGTTTCAAGGGGCCGTCTGGGGCCAACGTCCTGACTTTC. This gives the protein CASSFKGPSGANVLTF.

Concerning this clonotype itself: One base away lies a much larger clone, so this may be a sequencing read error. J is TRBJ2-3 and V is TRBV12-3 or TRBV12-4, with 7 bases that match TRBD2. The CDR3 has 15 amino acids. Trimming removed 3 bases from V and 8 bases from J; junction bases left unmatched: 11. The chain's CDR3 is CASSFLGGRFSTQYF. CDR3 nucleotide sequence: TGTGCCAGCAGTTTCTTAGGCGGGAGATTCTCTACGCAGTATTTT.

This clonotype was seen many times. The V call is TRBV29-1, the J call TRBJ1-5; 8 bases line up with TRBD1. Germline V gene data show CDR1 as SQVTM and CDR2 as ANQGSEA. This CDR3 region has 13 residues. Germline trimming cut 5 bases from V and 3 bases from J; bases unmatched to any gene: 3. The CDR3 region has the DNA TGCAGCGTTTTGGACAGGGTCAATCAGCCCCAGCATTTT. It is translated as CSVLDRVNQPQHF.

This clonotype was seen a few times. V is TRBV11-2 and J is TRBJ1-1; no clear D gene. CDR3 length equals 13 residues. V was shortened by 3 bases and J by 4 bases, with 9 bases between the two germline ends. Germline V gene lookup returns CDR1 SGHAT and CDR2 FQNNGV. As DNA, the CDR3 is TGTGCCAGCAGCTTCCCCGGGTTCACTGAAGCTTTCTTT. It specifies CASSFPGFTEAFF.

This clonotype was detected many times. CDR3 DNA: TGTGCCAGCAGCTTAAACGCGGGGTTAGCCTACGAGCAGTACTTC. This translates into CASSLNAGLAYEQYF. The chain uses TRBV7-3 and TRBJ2-7; TRBD2 is a possible D gene (6 bases). CDR3 length: 15 residues. The germline CDR1 and CDR2 sequences are SGHTA and FQGTGA. Trimming cost V 1 base and J 2 bases, with 12 bases left between them. The full variable domain, in which reference TRBV7-3 and TRBJ2-7 provide the parts outside the CDR3, is GAGVSQTPSNKVTEKGKYVELRCDPISGHTALYWYRQSLGQGPEFLIYFQGTGAADDSGLPNDRFFAVRPEGSVSTLKIQRTERGDSAVYLCASSLNAGLAYEQYFGPGTRLTVT.

A few counts support this clonotype. The rearrangement uses TRBV20-1 and TRBJ2-7, with 10 bases identical to TRBD2. This CDR3 is 16 amino acids long. Unmatched junction bases numbered 17, after V lost 5 bases and J lost 7 bases. Germline CDR1 reads DFQATT; CDR2 reads SNEGSKA (reference sequence). The CDR3, as DNA: TGCAGTGCTTCTCGGGCTAGCGGGAGTGTTTTGAGAGAGCAGTACTTC. This translates into CSASRASGSVLREQYF.

This clonotype was recorded at least ten times. J is TRBJ2-7 and V is TRBV2, with D possibly being TRBD1 (6 bases). The CDR3 loop spans 14 amino acids. In germline, CDR1 is SNHLY, CDR2 FYNNEI. V lost 5 bases to trimming and J lost 3 bases, with 14 bases between them. The DNA of the CDR3 is TGTGCCAGCAGTCCCCAGGGCAGGGGCTACGAGCAGTACTTC. This gives the protein CASSPQGRGYEQYF.

This clonotype turned up a few times. CDR3 region: CASSQAQGVVTEAFF. CDR3 DNA: TGTGCCAGCAGCCAGGCACAGGGGGTGGTCACTGAAGCTTTCTTT. The chain combines TRBV9 with TRBJ1-1; 8 bases are a match to TRBD1. This CDR3 comprises 15 residues. V was pared by 4 bases and J by 4 bases, with 9 bases of the junction left unmatched. The germline V gene encodes CDR1 SGDLS and CDR2 YYNGEE.

This clonotype has a count of ten or more. The chain employs TRBV24-1 and TRBJ2-2, with D possibly being TRBD1 (7 bases). Germline assignment: CDR1 KGHDR and CDR2 SFDVKD. The CDR3 runs 14 residues. Trimming cost V 5 bases and J 4 bases, with 10 bases left between them. CDR3 bases: TGTGCCACCAGTGGCCAGGGGGGCACCGGGGAGCTGTTTTTT. It translates to CATSGQGGTGELFF.

This clonotype showed up many times. This rearrangement joins TRBV29-1 to TRBJ1-1; 7 bases line up with TRBD1. The V gene end was trimmed by 8 bases and the J gene end by 0 bases; junction bases not matched to a gene: 6. Germline V gene data show CDR1 as SQVTM and CDR2 as ANQGSEA. CDR3 length equals 13 residues. CDR3 nucleotide sequence: TGCAGCCCCTCGGACAGGATGAACACTGAAGCTTTCTTT. Translating gives CSPSDRMNTEAFF.

This clonotype was detected many times. The chain combines TRBV12-3 or TRBV12-4 with TRBJ1-1; 7 positions match TRBD1. V lost 5 bases and J lost 6; bases outside the gene matches: 0. CDR3 length: 11 amino acids. The CDR3 region is CASSDRAEAFF. CDR3 nucleotide sequence: TGTGCCAGCAGTGACAGGGCTGAAGCTTTCTTT.

With respect to this clonotype: A much larger clone sits a single nucleotide away, making a read error possible. The chain joins TRBV29-1 to TRBJ1-2; no clear D. V was trimmed by 7 bases and J by 4 bases, leaving 10 bases between them. The CDR3 has 11 residues. Germline loops: CDR1 SQVTM, CDR2 ANQGSEA. The DNA of the CDR3 is TGCAGCGGAAGATGGGTCTATGGCTACACCTTC. The encoded protein is CSGRWVYGYTF.

This clonotype has only a few counts. This chain uses TRBV7-9 with TRBJ1-2; 8 nucleotides match TRBD1. Germline V gives CDR1 SEHNR, CDR2 FQNEAQ (reference sequence). The CDR3 spans 15 residues. Unmatched junction bases numbered 4, after V lost 0 bases and J lost 4 bases. Here the CDR3 DNA reads TGTGCCAGCAGCTTAGCCCAGGGGGCAATCTATGGCTACACCTTC. Encoded protein: CASSLAQGAIYGYTF.

A few counts support this clonotype. The chain uses TRBV20-1 and TRBJ2-7; D unresolved. The ends were cut back, 5 bases at V and 7 bases at J, with 21 bases in the middle. CDR1 is DFQATT, CDR2 SNEGSKA, per germline (reference sequence). The CDR3 has 14 amino acids. The CDR3 DNA is TGCAGTGCTGGGCCCCATAACACTTGGCCGGAGCAGTACTTC. Translating it yields CSAGPHNTWPEQYF.

This clonotype has ten or more counts. The V and J genes are TRBV6-1 and TRBJ2-5; 11 bases line up with TRBD1. Germline-derived CDR1 and CDR2 are MNHNS and SASEGT. With 1 base clipped from V and 3 bases from J, the junction kept 4 bases outside the gene matches. The CDR3 spans 16 residues. In nucleotides, the CDR3 is TGTGCCAGCAGTGAAGTCCCGGGACAGGGGGAAGAGACCCAGTACTTC. It codes for CASSEVPGQGEETQYF.

This clonotype was observed many times. The V call is TRBV3-1, the J call TRBJ2-7, with a possible D match to TRBD2 (5 bases). The CDR3 is 14 residues long. In germline, CDR1 is LGHDT, CDR2 YNNKEL (reference sequence). The V end lost 4 bases, the J end lost 4 bases, and 14 bases lay between the germline ends. The CDR3 reads CASSPTPGGYEQYF. The CDR3 coding sequence is TGTGCCAGCAGCCCGACCCCCGGCGGGTACGAGCAGTACTTC.

There are a few counts of this clonotype. The chain links TRBV12-3 or TRBV12-4 to TRBJ2-7, with 7 bases identical to TRBD1. The V gene end was trimmed by 6 bases and the J gene end by 0 bases; junction bases not matched to a gene: 8. The CDR3 loop spans 15 amino acids. CDR3 protein: CASRDRLTSSYEQYF. In DNA form, the CDR3 reads TGTGCCAGCAGGGACAGGCTCACAAGCTCCTACGAGCAGTACTTC.

This clonotype was seen ten or more times. This chain connects TRBV28 to TRBJ1-5, with D hard to call. Germline values: CDR1 MDHEN, CDR2 SYDVKM. V was pared by 6 bases and J by 7 bases, with 13 bases between. The CDR3 runs to 13 residues. The CDR3 here is CASRGDPTQPQHF. DNA for the CDR3: TGTGCCAGCAGAGGAGACCCTACGCAGCCCCAGCATTTT.